This T cell receptor beta chain was sequenced in a study of shared clonotypes between healthy human individuals. The overall study: There were three CD4 naive, three CD4 memory, two CD8 naive and one CD8 memory plates per donor. Study-wide points: Owing to a small donor count, the genetic and exposure-history diversity represented was limited.

Trimming removed 8 bases from V and 0 bases from J, with 23 bases in between. Germline assignment: CDR1 MNHNS and CDR2 SASEGT. The CDR3 has 18 amino acids. This clone has just a few counts. The antigen remains unidentified. Running of the assay took place at deep level. Measured with immunoSEQ multiplex PCR; TCRdb has only the in-frame clones, and not every one. The data show over 850,000 clones, with around 78% seen just once and roughly 0.55% held by the top ten. The chain employs TRBV6-1 and TRBJ1-5; D is unclear. The receptor comes from a man aged 18 to 29 in good health. Some clones in this sample may be carry-over from other donors' samples. The sample consisted of memory CD4+ T cells from PBMCs. The sample's subset: CD45RA-negative fraction. The CDR3 bases are TGTGCCAGCCGTGCTGGGATCGTCGTATTATATAGCAATCAGCCCCAGCATTTT. This translates into CASRAGIVVLYSNQPQHF.